This T cell receptor (beta chain) was retrieved from a study of blood T cells in healthy people across ages. The CDR3 covers 13 residues. From germline, CDR1 is DFQATT and CDR2 SNEGSKA (reference sequence). V lost 6 bases, J lost 3 bases, and 4 bases stayed unmatched. This clonotype was counted a few times. A second PCR, run for roughly 7 to 11 cycles, used a sample-barcoded 5' primer plus a J-beta primer mix. TCRdb re-called the 5' RACE reads through MiXCR, storing one row per CDR3 protein. This sample has some 1.7 million distinct CDR3 sequences, with under 30% found just once. V is TRBV20-1 and J is TRBJ2-4, with 8 positions matching TRBD2. Sequenced sample: blood. This clonotype was sampled from a woman between 25 and 40 years old in good health. The CDR3 reads CSAGSGGKNIQYF. The CDR3 DNA follows: TGCAGTGCGGGGAGCGGGGGCAAAAACATTCAGTACTTC.